The 2 T cell receptor beta chains below all came from one sample that was sequenced in a study of T-cell reconstitution after alpha-beta-depleted transplantation in children. Molecular barcoding with unique molecular identifiers was used for the TCRbeta library. TCRdb called the PCR reads again in MiXCR, with one record for every CDR3 protein. The sample holds more than 250,000 distinct CDR3 sequences, about 10% seen once. The sequenced sample was PBMCs from the stem cell graft donor, obtained from the stem cell graft. Every receptor here comes from a human donor who donated a stem cell graft to a child with SCID.

This clonotype came up a few times. This sequence joins TRBV5-5 and TRBJ2-7; D is perhaps TRBD1 (5 bases). Looked up from germline, CDR1 is SGHKS and CDR2 is YYEKEE (reference sequence). The CDR3 consists of 15 residues. Trimming stripped 4 bases from V and 3 bases from J, with 17 bases between. The CDR3 bases are TGTGCCAGCAGCCCGTTGCTTGGACAACTCTACGAGCAGTACTTC. This encodes CASSPLLGQLYEQYF.

This clonotype showed up many times. The chain is built from TRBV7-8 and TRBJ2-1; the match to TRBD2 covers 10 bases. From germline, CDR1 is SGHVS and CDR2 FQNEAQ. Unmatched junction bases numbered 14, after V lost 5 bases and J lost 4 bases. The CDR3 runs 18 residues. The CDR3 loop reads CASSPISVSGGIYNEQFF. The CDR3 nucleotides are TGTGCCAGCAGCCCTATTAGCGTTAGCGGGGGGATTTACAATGAGCAGTTCTTC.